This paragraph reports one TCR beta chain. The sample comes from a study of blood T cell repertoires in COVID-19. Overall study: In each case, the material was cDNA or gDNA derived from T cells, B-cell-depleted T cells, or PBMCs.

Per the original methods: Amplification with reference gene primers provided the estimates of nucleated cell counts. The data were produced by immunoSEQ multiplex PCR, yet TCRdb's version contains in-frame clones alone and is incomplete. V, J and clone size were drawn from that table, and D and trimming were deduced from the DNA. The repertoire has fewer than 300,000 clones, approximately 92% of them found once; the top ten carry 1.1%. V dropped 3 bases and J dropped 4 bases, with 9 bases sitting between them. Per the germline V gene, CDR1 is SGHRS and CDR2 is YFSETQ. CDR3 length equals 13 residues. Among Cohort 3 donors, those recovered had two negative PCRs, clearance, or symptom resolution.

This chain joins TRBV5-1 and TRBJ2-3, with D possibly matching TRBD2 (5 bases). Sequenced material: PBMCs or T cells enriched from blood (not recorded which). This sequence was found in a woman aged 25 to 39 who had recovered from COVID-19. CDR3 sequence (DNA): TGCGCCAGCAGCTCCCGGGGAGCAGATACGCAGTATTTT. It specifies CASSSRGADTQYF. The entire variable domain, with the rest obtained from reference TRBV5-1 and TRBJ2-3, is as follows: KAGVTQTPRYLIKTRGQQVTLSCSPISGHRSVSWYQQTPGQGLQFLFEYFSETQRNKGNFPGRFSGRQFSNSRSEMNVSTLELGDSALYLCASSSRGADTQYFGPGTRLTVL.